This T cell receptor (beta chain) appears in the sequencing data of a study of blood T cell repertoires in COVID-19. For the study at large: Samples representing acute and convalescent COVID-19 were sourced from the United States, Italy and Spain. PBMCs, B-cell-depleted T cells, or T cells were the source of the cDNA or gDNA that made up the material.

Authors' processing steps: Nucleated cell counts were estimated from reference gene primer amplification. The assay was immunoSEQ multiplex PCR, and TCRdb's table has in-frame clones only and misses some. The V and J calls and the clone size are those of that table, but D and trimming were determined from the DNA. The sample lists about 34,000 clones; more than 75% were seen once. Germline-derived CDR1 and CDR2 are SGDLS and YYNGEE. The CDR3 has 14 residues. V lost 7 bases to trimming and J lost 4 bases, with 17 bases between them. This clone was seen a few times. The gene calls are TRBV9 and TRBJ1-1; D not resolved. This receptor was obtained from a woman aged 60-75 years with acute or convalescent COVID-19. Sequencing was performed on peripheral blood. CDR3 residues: CASDEGPGSTEAFF. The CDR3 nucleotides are TGTGCCAGCGATGAGGGTCCGGGATCCACTGAAGCTTTCTTT.